The clone carrying this T cell receptor beta chain occurred a few times. This specimen comes from a study of blood T cell repertoires in COVID-19. Germline V gene data show CDR1 as MDHEN and CDR2 as SYDVKM. The CDR3 runs to 11 residues. V gave up 8 bases and J gave up 7 bases, with 11 bases separating them. TCRdb keeps only in-frame clones here, not all; method: immunoSEQ multiplex PCR. Of about 160,000 clones in the sample, approximately 87% were seen once. The V and J genes are TRBV28 and TRBJ1-2; unclear D gene. The specimen sequenced was peripheral blood. This TCR was recovered from a woman aged 65 to 85 with acute or convalescent COVID-19. The CDR3 protein is CASGPISGYTF. CDR3 sequence (DNA): TGTGCCAGCGGGCCGATAAGTGGCTACACCTTC.